Reported below is one T cell receptor (beta chain). Its antigen is still unknown. This sample was included in a study of cytotoxic CD8 clonotypes in ibrutinib-treated CLL. Study summary: Following treatment for a median roughly 11 months, range 6 to 36, response samples were then taken. Findings of the study overall: The public clonotypes identified were infrequent and showed contraction or stability on treatment.

This CDR3 has 16 amino acids. V shed 4 bases and J 5 bases; nucleotides not matched to a gene: 9. CDR1 is MNHEY, CDR2 SVGAGI, per germline. Target depth was 1 in 200,000 to 1 in 1 million T cells, about 10x per clonotype. Sequencing was performed with immunoSEQ multiplex PCR; in TCRdb, only in-frame clones are kept and a portion is missing. The sample has about 140,000 clones, 80% seen once; the top ten hold roughly 7.2%. The rearrangement joins TRBV6-5 to TRBJ2-5, with 11 bases matching TRBD2. Sequenced here: PBMCs, sampled after 36 months of ibrutinib treatment. This TCR came from a human donor with chronic lymphocytic leukemia. CDR3 region: CASSFRGSGRVETQYF. The CDR3 nucleotides read TGTGCCAGCAGTTTCCGTGGTAGCGGGAGGGTGGAGACCCAGTACTTC.